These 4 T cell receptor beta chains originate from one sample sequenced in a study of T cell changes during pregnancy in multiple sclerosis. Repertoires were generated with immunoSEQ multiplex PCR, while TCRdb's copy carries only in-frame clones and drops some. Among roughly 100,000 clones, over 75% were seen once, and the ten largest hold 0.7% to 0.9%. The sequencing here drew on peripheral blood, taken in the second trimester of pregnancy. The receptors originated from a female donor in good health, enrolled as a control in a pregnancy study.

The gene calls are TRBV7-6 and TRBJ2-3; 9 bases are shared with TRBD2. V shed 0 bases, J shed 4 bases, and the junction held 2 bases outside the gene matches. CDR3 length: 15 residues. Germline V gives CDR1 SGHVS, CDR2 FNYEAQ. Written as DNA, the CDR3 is TGTGCCAGCAGCTTAGCTAGCGGGGGTGCAGATACGCAGTATTTT. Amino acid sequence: CASSLASGGADTQYF.

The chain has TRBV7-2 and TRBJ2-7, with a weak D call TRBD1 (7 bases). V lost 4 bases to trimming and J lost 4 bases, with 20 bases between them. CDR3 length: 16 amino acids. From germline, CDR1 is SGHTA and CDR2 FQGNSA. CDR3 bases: TGTGCCAGCAGCTGGCCTGGCAGGGGGGCCAGGTACGAGCAGTACTTC. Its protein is CASSWPGRGARYEQYF.

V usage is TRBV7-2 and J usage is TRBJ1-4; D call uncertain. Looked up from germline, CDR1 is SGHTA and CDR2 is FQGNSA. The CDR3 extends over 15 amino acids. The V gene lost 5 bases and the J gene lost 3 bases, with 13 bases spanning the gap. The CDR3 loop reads CASSRAGGANEKLFF. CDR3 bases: TGTGCCAGCAGCCGAGCCGGCGGGGCTAATGAAAAACTGTTTTTT.

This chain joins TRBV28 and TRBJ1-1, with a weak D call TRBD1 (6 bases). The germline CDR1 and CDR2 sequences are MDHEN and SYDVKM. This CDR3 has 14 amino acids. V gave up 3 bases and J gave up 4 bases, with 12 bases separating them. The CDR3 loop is CASSLRGARTEAFF. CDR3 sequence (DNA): TGTGCCAGCAGTTTGCGGGGGGCGCGCACTGAAGCTTTCTTT.